The T cell receptor (beta chain) described here comes from a study of metastatic and nonmetastatic thyroid tumors. Study summary: Repertoires were compared across blood and tumor or nodule tissue from malignant and benign thyroid patients. Broader study findings: Reportedly, malignant thyroid tumors had significantly higher TCR beta diversity than benign nodules, in blood and tumor.

The junction had 20 bases not matched to a gene; V was cut back by 4 bases and J by 4 bases. This CDR3 has 19 residues. Germline CDR1 MDHEN, CDR2 SYDVKM. This clone was seen a handful of times. As yet, its antigen is unknown. No patient had received any treatment before thyroid surgery. With MiXCR, TCRdb called clones anew from the PCR reads. The table lists fewer than 100,000 clones, more than 12% of them singletons. This receptor was obtained from a female donor with papillary thyroid cancer or a benign thyroid nodule (not recorded which). Some clones in this sample may be carry-over from other donors' samples. The sequenced sample was blood. The chain couples TRBV28 to TRBJ2-7; 9 nucleotides align to TRBD1. The CDR3 region is CASSSLRGTGKGDSYEQYF. CDR3 coding DNA: TGTGCCAGCAGTTCCTTACGGGGGACAGGGAAAGGGGATTCGTACGAGCAGTACTTC.